This paragraph covers one TCR beta chain sequence. What it recognizes is unknown. The primer mix had 60 Vbeta and 13 Jbeta primers. Sequencing used immunoSEQ multiplex PCR; TCRdb keeps in-frame clones, though not all of them. This table holds about 180,000 clones, about four fifths found once. The sample belongs to a study of cytomegalovirus exposure and HLA in healthy donors. About the research overall: Out of about 360 genotyped donors, about 84% belonged to the Caucasian-associated ancestry cluster.

Overall study findings and caveats: In an earlier analysis, most TCR beta V segments were productive about 87% or about 30% of the time. Further analysis was carried out later, and it showed several of the most significant clusters appearing linked to common viral pathogens. In terms of immune exposure information, only CMV serostatus was available.

The germline V gene encodes CDR1 SGHAT and CDR2 FQNNGV. The V and J ends lost 5 bases and 9 bases, in that order; junction bases with no gene match: 9. CDR3 length equals 14 residues. The sequencing input was PBMCs. This TCR came from a man aged 25-45 years in good health and CMV-seropositive. The chain employs TRBV11-2 and TRBJ2-5, with 10 bases lining up with TRBD1. Here the CDR3 reads CASSPLGTGASQYF. The DNA for the CDR3 is TGTGCCAGCAGCCCCCTAGGGACAGGGGCTTCCCAGTACTTC. The whole variable domain, remainder taken from reference TRBV11-2 and TRBJ2-5, is EAGVAQSPRYKIIEKRQSVAFWCNPISGHATLYWYQQILGQGPKLLIQFQNNGVVDDSQLPKDRFSAERLKGVDSTLKIQPAKLEDSAVYLCASSPLGTGASQYFGPGTRLLVL.